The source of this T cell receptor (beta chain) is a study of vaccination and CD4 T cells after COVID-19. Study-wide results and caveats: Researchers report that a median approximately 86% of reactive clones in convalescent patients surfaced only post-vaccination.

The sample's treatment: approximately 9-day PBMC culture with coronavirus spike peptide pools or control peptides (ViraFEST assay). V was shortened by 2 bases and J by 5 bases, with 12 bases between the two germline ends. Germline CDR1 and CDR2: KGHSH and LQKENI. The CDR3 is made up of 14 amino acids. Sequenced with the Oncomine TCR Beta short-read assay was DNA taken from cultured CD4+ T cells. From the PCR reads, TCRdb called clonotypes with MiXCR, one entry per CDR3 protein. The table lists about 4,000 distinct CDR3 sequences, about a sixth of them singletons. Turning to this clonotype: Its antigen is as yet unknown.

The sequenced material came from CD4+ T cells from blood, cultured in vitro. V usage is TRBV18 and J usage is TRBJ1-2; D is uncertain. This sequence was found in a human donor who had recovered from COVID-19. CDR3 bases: TGTGCCAGCTCACCAGAGGGAGCTGTTTATGGCTACACCTTC. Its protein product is CASSPEGAVYGYTF.